The 11 T cell receptor beta chains in this list originate from one sample, sequenced in a study of regulatory T cells in long-lasting Graves disease. CDR3 regions were amplified by Arm-PCR using iRepertoire HTBI primers to build TCR beta libraries. From the multiplex PCR reads, TCRdb called clonotypes with MiXCR, one entry per CDR3 protein. Among a few hundred thousand distinct CDR3 sequences listed, 20% were seen once. Described time point: newly diagnosed GD, antithyroid drugs for less than 3 months. PBMCs were the source of the RNA used for TCR sequencing. The sample in question was peripheral blood mononuclear cells (PBMCs), obtained at new diagnosis, from a patient treated with antithyroid drugs. The receptors were sampled from a female donor with Graves disease.

This clonotype was recorded many times. The rearrangement links TRBV2 to TRBJ2-2; TRBD1 or TRBD2 may be the D gene (5 bases each). V lost 4 bases to trimming and J lost 4 bases, with 10 bases between them. There are 14 residues in the CDR3. The germline V gene encodes CDR1 SNHLY and CDR2 FYNNEI. The CDR3 DNA is TGTGCCAGCAGTGGGGGGTGGGGCACCGGGGAGCTGTTTTTT. Amino acid sequence: CASSGGWGTGELFF.

The J gene is TRBJ1-1, the V gene TRBV29-1; a weak D match, TRBD1 (5 bases). Trimming pared 2 bases from V and 11 bases from J, leaving 18 bases between. The CDR3 covers 13 residues. The V gene's germline CDR1 is SQVTM and CDR2 ANQGSEA. The CDR3 here is CSVEKEIGGHAFF. The CDR3 DNA reads TGCAGCGTTGAAAAGGAAATCGGGGGTCATGCTTTCTTT.

This clonotype was seen repeatedly, ten times or more. The V and J genes are TRBV14 and TRBJ2-3; D is undetermined. The CDR3 sequence is 19 residues long. CDR1 SGHDN and CDR2 FVKESK come from the germline V gene. V dropped 2 bases and J dropped 2 bases, with 23 bases sitting between them. This CDR3 reads CASSQLLAPGWILTDTQYF. Here the CDR3 DNA reads TGTGCCAGCAGCCAACTACTGGCTCCGGGCTGGATCCTCACAGATACGCAGTATTTT.

This clonotype occurred many times. This chain joins TRBV12-3 or TRBV12-4 and TRBJ2-7; the D is unclear. Trimming took 2 bases from V and 6 from J, leaving 8 bases between them. The CDR3 contains 12 residues. The CDR3 bases are TGTGCCAGCAGTTTATCGAGGCGCGAGCAGTACTTC. Residues: CASSLSRREQYF.

This clonotype came up a few times. With a far larger clone one base away, a read error is the likely cause. The genes are TRBV20-1 and TRBJ2-3; a weak D match, TRBD2 (7 bases). The J call may be in error: the DNA end matches TRBJ2-7 better. Germline V CDR1 and CDR2: DFQATT, SNEGSKA (reference sequence). CDR3 size: 17 residues. The CDR3 nucleotides read TGCGGTGCTAGAGCCCCCCCTGGGGGGGGGCAGACCTACGAGCAGTACTTC. Its translation: CGARAPPGGGQTYEQYF.

The sample holds a few counts of this clonotype. CDR3: CASSLGTGEAGKVSAKNIQYF. CDR3 nucleotide sequence: TGTGCCAGCAGCTTGGGAACAGGGGAAGCCGGAAAAGTATCAGCCAAAAACATTCAGTACTTC. The chain carries TRBV5-6 and TRBJ2-4; TRBD1 matches at 7 bases. This CDR3 region has 21 residues. V dropped 0 bases and J dropped 0; count of bases not matched to a gene: 18. Germline CDR1 reads SGHDT; CDR2 reads YYEEEE. The entire variable domain, with the rest obtained from reference TRBV5-6 and TRBJ2-4, is as follows: DAGVTQSPTHLIKTRGQQVTLRCSPKSGHDTVSWYQQALGQGPQFIFQYYEEEERQRGNFPDRFSGHQFPNYSSELNVNALLLGDSALYLCASSLGTGEAGKVSAKNIQYFGAGTRLSVL.

There are many counts of this clonotype. The V call is TRBV28, the J call TRBJ1-4; 7 bases match TRBD1. The CDR3 length is 14 residues. The germline V gene has CDR1 MDHEN and CDR2 SYDVKM. V was clipped by 7 bases and J by 4 bases; unmatched bases: 6. CDR3 sequence: CASKGDRYNEKLFF. The CDR3 DNA reads TGTGCCAGCAAGGGGGACAGATATAATGAAAAACTGTTTTTT.

This clonotype showed up many times. The chain joins TRBV5-1 to TRBJ2-7; tentatively, D is TRBD2 (6 bases). CDR1 is SGHRS, CDR2 YFSETQ, per germline. Trimming shortened V by 2 bases and J by 3 bases, and 12 bases separated the two germline ends. This CDR3 is built from 14 residues. CDR3 protein: CASSFGGFGYEQYF. The DNA of the CDR3 is TGCGCCAGCAGCTTCGGGGGATTTGGCTACGAGCAGTACTTC.

In its sample, this clonotype was seen many times. This chain joins TRBV7-2 and TRBJ2-3; no reliable D call. Germline CDR1 reads SGHTA; CDR2 reads FQGNSA. The germline V and J ends were trimmed by 6 bases and 2 bases, with 6 bases remaining between them. This CDR3 comprises 12 residues. The CDR3 reads CASSLSTDTQYF. CDR3 nucleotide sequence: TGTGCCAGCAGTTTATCCACAGATACGCAGTATTTT.

The sample holds many counts of this clonotype. This rearrangement joins TRBV7-2 to TRBJ1-2; 8 bases fit TRBD1. Trimming removed 5 bases from V and 4 bases from J; junction bases left unmatched: 9. Germline CDR1 and CDR2: SGHTA and FQGNSA. The CDR3 consists of 15 residues. The CDR3 DNA reads as TGTGCCAGCAGCGACCGACAGGGGTATCTCTATGGCTACACCTTC. Amino acid sequence: CASSDRQGYLYGYTF.

The chain employs TRBV14 and TRBJ2-4; no firm D call. V was pared by 1 base and J by 5 bases, with 9 bases between. This CDR3 has 14 amino acids. Germline CDR1 SGHDN, CDR2 FVKESK. The CDR3 region is CASSQGVAQNIQYF. The CDR3 DNA follows: TGTGCCAGCAGCCAAGGCGTCGCCCAAAACATTCAGTACTTC. Drawing the rest from reference TRBV14 and TRBJ2-4, the complete variable domain is EAGVTQFPSHSVIEKGQTVTLRCDPISGHDNLYWYRRVMGKEIKFLLHFVKESKQDESGMPNNRFLAERTGGTYSTLKVQPAELEDSGVYFCASSQGVAQNIQYFGAGTRLSVL.